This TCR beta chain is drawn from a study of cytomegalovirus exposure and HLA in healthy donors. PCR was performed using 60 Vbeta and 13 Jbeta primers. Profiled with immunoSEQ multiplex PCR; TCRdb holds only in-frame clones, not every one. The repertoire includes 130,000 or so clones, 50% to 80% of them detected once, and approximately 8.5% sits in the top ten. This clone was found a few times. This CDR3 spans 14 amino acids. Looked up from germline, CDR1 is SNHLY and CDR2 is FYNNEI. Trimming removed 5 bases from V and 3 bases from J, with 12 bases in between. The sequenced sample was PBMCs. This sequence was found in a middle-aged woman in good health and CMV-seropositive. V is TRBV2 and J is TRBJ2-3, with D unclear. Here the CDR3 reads CASSPEARTDTQYF. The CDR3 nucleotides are TGTGCCAGCAGTCCAGAGGCCAGAACAGATACGCAGTATTTT.